The sequence of this TCR beta chain was determined in a study of T-cell reconstitution after alpha-beta-depleted transplantation in children. CDR1 and CDR2 from the germline V gene are LGHNA and YNFKEQ. J was trimmed by 0 bases and V by 4 bases; bases with no gene match: 3. CDR3 length equals 17 residues. The library targeted TCRbeta and was prepared with unique molecular identifiers. TCRdb processed the PCR reads anew with MiXCR; each CDR3 protein has one entry. The data contain over 550,000 distinct CDR3 sequences, about 11% of them singletons. This chain links TRBV4-2 with TRBJ2-5, with 15 bases aligning to TRBD2. The receptor was isolated from a human donor who donated a stem cell graft to a child with acute myeloid leukemia. The sequencing here drew on PBMCs from the stem cell graft donor, taken from the stem cell graft. CDR3 region: CASSRGTSGRYQETQYF. The DNA for the CDR3 is TGTGCCAGCAGCCGGGGGACTAGCGGGAGGTACCAAGAGACCCAGTACTTC.